Shown below are 25 T cell receptor beta chains from a single sample sequenced in a study of blood T cell repertoires in COVID-19. This table comes from immunoSEQ multiplex PCR, and its TCRdb copy is limited to in-frame clones, with some not included. The sample holds 200,000 to 250,000 clones; roughly 90% are singletons and the top ten take about 6.3%. Sample: peripheral blood. These receptors were obtained from a man between 60 and 75 years old who had recovered from COVID-19.

The chain employs TRBV2 and TRBJ1-1; 7 nucleotides match TRBD1. After removal of 9 bases from V and 5 bases from J, the junction contained 9 bases not matched to a gene. The CDR3 runs 13 residues. The germline V gene has CDR1 SNHLY and CDR2 FYNNEI. CDR3 residues: CARRTGGWTEAFF. CDR3 nucleotides: TGTGCCAGAAGGACAGGAGGTTGGACTGAAGCTTTCTTT.

The V call is TRBV29-1, the J call TRBJ2-7, with D maybe TRBD1 (6 bases). The length of the CDR3 is 12 residues. Germline V CDR1 and CDR2: SQVTM, ANQGSEA. V lost 5 bases and J lost 4, with 12 bases in between. The CDR3 DNA reads as TGCAGCGTTACCTCAACAGGGTACGAGCAGTACTTC. Protein sequence: CSVTSTGYEQYF.

There are a few counts of this clone. The chain is built from TRBV6-4 and TRBJ2-1; 10 bases are a match to TRBD2. CDR1 and CDR2 (germline): MRHNA, SNTAGT. The V and J ends lost 6 bases and 8 bases, in that order; junction bases with no gene match: 7. The CDR3 extends over 14 amino acids. Written as DNA, the CDR3 is TGTGCCAGCAGGAAGCGGGAGGGCATAGATGAGCAGTTCTTC. It yields the protein CASRKREGIDEQFF.

The V call is TRBV27, the J call TRBJ2-3, with D perhaps matching TRBD2 (6 bases). This CDR3 has 16 residues. Germline V gene sequence: CDR1 MNHEY, CDR2 SMNVEV (reference sequence). V lost 3 bases to trimming and J lost 4 bases, with 17 bases between them. The CDR3 DNA reads TGTGCCAGCAGTTTGGCGGGGCGAGGTGGTGCAGATACGCAGTATTTT. Its translation is CASSLAGRGGADTQYF.

This clone appeared once. J is TRBJ2-7 and V is TRBV4-3; 10 nucleotides agree with TRBD1. The junction had 3 bases not matched to a gene; V was cut back by 5 bases and J by 2 bases. Germline assignment: CDR1 LGHNA and CDR2 YSLEER. CDR3 length: 14 residues. The CDR3 sequence: CASSEGQGAYEQYF. The CDR3, as DNA: TGCGCCAGCAGCGAAGGACAGGGGGCCTACGAGCAGTACTTC.

This clone was picked up a small number of times. The V call is TRBV13, the J call TRBJ1-1; D gene unclear. Germline values: CDR1 PRHDT, CDR2 FYEKMQ (reference sequence). Trimming shortened V by 5 bases and J by 0 bases, and 10 bases separated the two germline ends. The CDR3 totals 14 residues. Written as DNA, the CDR3 is TGTGCCAGCAGCCCGGGGAACATGAACACTGAAGCTTTCTTT. Residues: CASSPGNMNTEAFF.

This clone has only one observation. This chain uses TRBV7-2 with TRBJ2-1; D is unclear. Germline V gene sequence: CDR1 SGHTA, CDR2 FQGNSA. The CDR3 covers 12 residues. Trimming stripped 5 bases from V and 8 bases from J, with 10 bases between. The CDR3 reads CASSLQLDEQFF. The CDR3 DNA is TGTGCCAGCAGCCTCCAACTGGATGAGCAGTTCTTC.

The rearrangement uses TRBV19 and TRBJ1-1; TRBD1 matches 7 bases. There are 15 residues in the CDR3. Trimming cost V 5 bases and J 5 bases; bases outside gene matches: 11. Germline CDR1 reads LNHDA; CDR2 reads SQIVND (reference sequence). The CDR3 bases are TGTGCCAGTAGTCCAAGGACAGGCGGAGGGACTGAAGCTTTCTTT. Encoded protein: CASSPRTGGGTEAFF.

V usage is TRBV9 and J usage is TRBJ1-4; D gene uncertain. The CDR3 spans 17 residues. From germline, CDR1 is SGDLS and CDR2 YYNGEE. Trimming removed 0 bases from V and 4 bases from J, with 16 bases in between. CDR3 DNA sequence: TGTGCCAGCAGCGTAGACGTTGGGGTTGGGAGTAATGAAAAACTGTTTTTT. Its translation: CASSVDVGVGSNEKLFF. Complete variable domain (other parts from reference TRBV9 and TRBJ1-4): DSGVTQTPKHLITATGQRVTLRCSPRSGDLSVYWYQQSLDQGLQFLIQYYNGEERAKGNILERFSAQQFPDLHSELNLSSLELGDSALYFCASSVDVGVGSNEKLFFGSGTQLSVL.

The chain joins TRBV5-1 to TRBJ1-1, with D perhaps TRBD1 (5 bases). Trimming left V 5 bases short and J 1 base short, with 24 bases between. This CDR3 comprises 18 residues. CDR1 SGHRS and CDR2 YFSETQ come from the germline V gene. The CDR3 is CASSTQPSGDTTNTEAFF. DNA of the CDR3: TGCGCCAGCAGTACCCAGCCCTCGGGGGATACTACGAACACTGAAGCTTTCTTT.

The chain recombines TRBV6-2 or TRBV6-3 with TRBJ2-7; 12 positions match TRBD2. From germline, CDR1 is MNHEY and CDR2 SVGEGT. The CDR3 spans 15 residues. Trimming removed 6 bases from V and 4 bases from J; junction bases left unmatched: 7. In nucleotides, the CDR3 is TGTGCCAGCAGCCACCCGACTAGCGGGAGTTACGAGCAGTACTTC. As protein: CASSHPTSGSYEQYF.

Comment on this clone: In the same sample, other DNA sequences code for this CDR3. The chain employs TRBV18 and TRBJ2-3; no firm D call. The ends were cut back, 0 bases at V and 3 bases at J, with 4 bases in the middle. Germline V gene sequence: CDR1 KGHSH, CDR2 LQKENI. The CDR3 sequence is 13 residues long. The CDR3 sequence: CASSPPGTDTQYF. The CDR3 nucleotides read TGTGCCAGCTCACCACCCGGTACAGATACGCAGTATTTT.

The chain is built from TRBV5-5 and TRBJ2-3; D is uncertain. CDR3 length equals 14 residues. Germline loops: CDR1 SGHKS, CDR2 YYEKEE (reference sequence). Trimming stripped 1 base from V and 2 bases from J, with 8 bases between. CDR3 coding DNA: TGTGCCAGCAGCTTGCGCTCAGTCACAGATACGCAGTATTTT. Amino acids: CASSLRSVTDTQYF.

The chain links TRBV19 to TRBJ2-7; the D gene is possibly TRBD1 (6 bases). This CDR3 spans 15 amino acids. CDR1 and CDR2 (germline): LNHDA, SQIVND (reference sequence). V was cut by 4 bases and J by 1 base, with 14 bases left in between. Here the CDR3 DNA reads TGTGCCAGTAGTAACGTGGGGGCAGGGTCCTACGAGCAGTACTTC. Translation gives CASSNVGAGSYEQYF.

The chain joins TRBV4-1 to TRBJ1-6; weak D call: TRBD1 (6 bases). The CDR3 contains 16 residues. Trimming removed 0 bases from V and 9 bases from J, with 15 bases in between. Germline V gene data show CDR1 as MGHRA and CDR2 as YSYEKL. CDR3 nucleotides: TGCGCCAGCAGCCAAGAAGTGGGGCAGGGGAGTTCACCCCTCCACTTT. It specifies CASSQEVGQGSSPLHF.

This chain connects TRBV11-2 to TRBJ1-1; D ambiguous. This CDR3 is built from 16 residues. Germline CDR1 and CDR2: SGHAT and FQNNGV. V lost 5 bases to trimming and J lost 4 bases, with 20 bases between them. CDR3 residues: CASSQSRGFVGTEAFF. The CDR3 nucleotides read TGTGCCAGCAGCCAGTCACGAGGGTTCGTTGGCACTGAAGCTTTCTTT.

This chain connects TRBV5-1 to TRBJ1-2; no firm D call. V lost 3 bases and J lost 8, with 17 bases in between. Germline lookup yields CDR1 SGHRS and CDR2 YFSETQ. The CDR3 is made up of 14 amino acids. Written as DNA, the CDR3 is TGCGCCAGCAGCTCCCAGGCGCAGAAAAAAGGCTACACCTTC. Its protein product is CASSSQAQKKGYTF.

The gene calls are TRBV5-1 and TRBJ2-6, with TRBD1 identical over 7 bases. In germline, CDR1 is SGHRS, CDR2 YFSETQ. The CDR3 consists of 15 residues. J gave up 2 bases and V 3 bases, and 2 bases lay outside the gene matches. The CDR3 DNA reads TGCGCCAGCAGCTCAGACAGGGCTGGGGCCAACGTCCTGACTTTC. Translated: CASSSDRAGANVLTF.

V gene TRBV19 combines with J gene TRBJ2-7; 9 bases map to TRBD1. CDR3 length: 11 amino acids. V lost 9 bases to trimming and J lost 6 bases; unmatched junction nucleotides: 3. From germline, CDR1 is LNHDA and CDR2 SQIVND (reference sequence). CDR3 sequence: CASRTGAEQYF. CDR3 sequence (DNA): TGTGCCAGCCGGACAGGGGCCGAGCAGTACTTC.

V usage is TRBV11-2 and J usage is TRBJ2-5, with TRBD2 matching 7 bases. Germline V gene data show CDR1 as SGHAT and CDR2 as FQNNGV. The CDR3 loop spans 15 amino acids. V was pared by 5 bases and J by 6 bases, with 12 bases of the junction left unmatched. CDR3 DNA sequence: TGTGCCAGCAGCAGCCTCGGGGGAGGGCCAAAGACCCAGTACTTC. It codes for CASSSLGGGPKTQYF.

This clone has only one observation. The chain has TRBV3-1 (or the pseudogene TRBV3-2) and TRBJ2-5, with 7 bases aligning to TRBD2. Unmatched junction bases numbered 8, after V lost 2 bases and J lost 5 bases. Germline V gene data show CDR1 as LGHDT and CDR2 as YNNKEL (reference sequence). CDR3 size: 15 residues. The CDR3 DNA sequence: TGTGCCAGCAGCCAACAGGGACTACCACGGGAGACCCAGTACTTC. Its protein product is CASSQQGLPRETQYF.

The V call is TRBV11-1, the J call TRBJ2-7; D may be TRBD2 (5 bases). Per the germline V gene, CDR1 is SGHAT and CDR2 is FQDESV (reference sequence). The CDR3 runs to 15 residues. The germline V and J ends were trimmed by 5 bases and 3 bases, with 17 bases remaining between them. The CDR3 DNA sequence: TGTGCCAGCAGCCCGGACTTAGCCAAGTTCTACGAGCAGTACTTC. Residues: CASSPDLAKFYEQYF. The whole variable domain, filled in from reference TRBV11-1 and TRBJ2-7, reads EAEVAQSPRYKITEKSQAVAFWCDPISGHATLYWYRQILGQGPELLVQFQDESVVDDSQLPKDRFSAERLKGVDSTLKIQPAELGDSAMYLCASSPDLAKFYEQYFGPGTRLTVT.

This chain uses TRBV18 with TRBJ1-1; tentatively, D is TRBD1 (5 bases). There are 15 residues in the CDR3. V gave up 0 bases and J gave up 4 bases, with 12 bases separating them. Germline assignment: CDR1 KGHSH and CDR2 LQKENI. The CDR3 is CASSPPLGRVTEAFF. The CDR3 nucleotides are TGTGCCAGCTCACCACCGCTGGGGCGCGTCACTGAAGCTTTCTTT.

J is TRBJ1-3 and V is TRBV28; D possibly corresponds to TRBD1 (5 bases). This CDR3 is 17 amino acids long. Per germline, CDR1 MDHEN and CDR2 SYDVKM. The V and J ends lost 6 bases and 2 bases respectively, with 20 bases between them. The CDR3 sequence: CASSPRTPGPPGNTIYF. In DNA, the CDR3 is TGTGCCAGCAGCCCCCGAACCCCAGGGCCCCCTGGAAACACCATATATTTT.

V and J are TRBV5-1 and TRBJ2-1, with 12 nucleotides matching TRBD2. Germline V gives CDR1 SGHRS, CDR2 YFSETQ. J lost 7 bases, V lost 4 bases, and 6 bases had no gene match. The CDR3 contains 15 residues. This CDR3 reads CASSLTSGGINEQFF. Here the CDR3 DNA reads TGCGCCAGCAGCCTGACTAGCGGGGGTATTAATGAGCAGTTCTTC.